There are a few counts of the clone carrying this T cell receptor beta chain. In the authors' methods: Reference gene primer amplification yielded estimated nucleated cell counts. Data came from immunoSEQ multiplex PCR; TCRdb stores just in-frame clones and leaves some out. Clone size and the V and J calls come from that table; the DNA yielded D and trimming. This sample has fewer than 500,000 clones, with about 85% found just once. The sample is drawn from a study of blood T cell repertoires in COVID-19. Overall study: The analysed material was cDNA or gDNA that came from T cells, B-cell-depleted T cells, or PBMCs.

Germline loops: CDR1 MRHNA, CDR2 SNTAGT. This CDR3 region has 14 residues. The V end was cut by 10 bases, the J end by 6 bases, with 19 bases between. Participants' own reports of clinical history determined their cohort assignment. The sequenced material came from PBMCs or T cells enriched from blood (not recorded which). This sequence was found in a woman younger than 35 with acute COVID-19. The chain recombines TRBV6-4 with TRBJ1-3, with TRBD1 as a possible D gene (5 bases). The CDR3 here is CATKRQGAENTIYF. In nucleotides, the CDR3 is TGTGCCACTAAACGGCAAGGGGCTGAAAACACCATATATTTT.